These 15 T cell receptor beta chains were sequenced from one sample in a study of beta chain features in type 1 diabetes. Expressed TCRB transcripts were sequenced after all isolated RNA was converted to cDNA. Some clones are missing from TCRdb's copy, which holds only in-frame ones; the method was immunoSEQ multiplex PCR. The sample yields 600,000 to 750,000 clones, over 10% seen once. The study, taken as a whole, reports: Among all four CD4+ subsets, Type 1 diabetes patients had TCRB CDR3s that were moderately but significantly shorter.

Their specific antigens are unknown. The specimen was naive CD4+ T cells from blood. The receptors were sampled from a man in his thirties or forties with type 1 diabetes.

This clone has more than one count but fewer than ten. The V and J genes are TRBV11-2 and TRBJ2-1; TRBD1 matches at 9 bases. Trimming removed 5 bases from V and 2 bases from J; junction bases left unmatched: 4. CDR3 length equals 15 residues. The germline V gene has CDR1 SGHAT and CDR2 FQNNGV. CDR3 coding DNA: TGTGCCAGCAGCCCGGGACAGGGAACCTACAATGAGCAGTTCTTC. This sequence encodes CASSPGQGTYNEQFF.

The rearrangement links TRBV4-3 to TRBJ2-1; TRBD2 aligns across 10 bases. There are 17 residues in the CDR3. Germline V lookup: CDR1 LGHNA, CDR2 YSLEER. V lost 0 bases, J lost 4 bases, and 6 bases stayed unmatched. The CDR3 spells CASSQDIGLADYNEQFF. In nucleotides, the CDR3 is TGCGCCAGCAGCCAAGATATCGGACTAGCGGATTACAATGAGCAGTTCTTC.

This chain links TRBV4-2 with TRBJ1-6; possibly TRBD1 for D (6 bases). Looked up from germline, CDR1 is LGHNA and CDR2 is YNFKEQ. The V end was cut by 2 bases, the J end by 9 bases, with 14 bases between. The CDR3 length is 15 residues. This CDR3 reads CASSQSGTWGSPLHF. In DNA form, the CDR3 reads TGTGCCAGCAGCCAATCCGGGACATGGGGTTCACCCCTCCACTTT.

This clone was picked up a small number of times. V usage is TRBV29-1 and J usage is TRBJ1-3; TRBD1 might be the D (5 bases). Trimming removed 7 bases at V and 1 base at J, with 8 bases between. This CDR3 contains 12 residues. Per germline, CDR1 SQVTM and CDR2 ANQGSEA. CDR3 in amino acids: CSGGLSGNTIYF. CDR3 DNA sequence: TGCAGCGGGGGGTTATCTGGAAACACCATATATTTT.

This clone was seen a few times. V is TRBV29-1 and J is TRBJ1-2; D may be TRBD1 (6 bases). The germline V gene encodes CDR1 SQVTM and CDR2 ANQGSEA. This CDR3 contains 15 residues. V shed 4 bases and J shed 0 bases, with 15 bases lying between them. The CDR3 DNA is TGCAGCGTTGCGAGTCAGGGGTCCCCTAACTATGGCTACACCTTC. This gives the protein CSVASQGSPNYGYTF. Combining the CDR3 with reference TRBV29-1 and TRBJ1-2 gives the whole variable domain SAVISQKPSRDICQRGTSLTIQCQVDSQVTMMFWYRQQPGQSLTLIATANQGSEATYESGFVIDKFPISRPNLTFSTLTVSNMSPEDSSIYLCSVASQGSPNYGYTFGSGTRLTVV.

The gene calls are TRBV28 and TRBJ2-5; 7 positions agree with TRBD2. Germline V gives CDR1 MDHEN, CDR2 SYDVKM. V was clipped by 2 bases and J by 1 base; unmatched bases: 4. The CDR3 loop spans 15 amino acids. The CDR3 DNA sequence: TGTGCCAGCAGTTTAAGTGGGACTACCCAAGAGACCCAGTACTTC. Its protein product is CASSLSGTTQETQYF.

A few counts support this clone. J is TRBJ2-7 and V is TRBV25-1; possibly TRBD2 for D (6 bases). This CDR3 has 13 amino acids. The V end was cut by 7 bases, the J end by 4 bases, with 14 bases between. CDR1 and CDR2 (germline): MGHDK, SYGVNS. CDR3 protein: CASTIGGGYEQYF. DNA of the CDR3: TGTGCCAGCACTATCGGGGGAGGTTACGAGCAGTACTTC.

V is TRBV13 and J is TRBJ2-7; D is uncertain. The V gene lost 5 bases and the J gene lost 0 bases, with 11 bases spanning the gap. The germline V gene has CDR1 PRHDT and CDR2 FYEKMQ (reference sequence). The CDR3 runs 14 residues. Written as DNA, the CDR3 is TGTGCCAGCAGCCCCGATTATGGCTCCTACGAGCAGTACTTC. Translated: CASSPDYGSYEQYF.

This chain connects TRBV2 to TRBJ1-2; 7 bases match TRBD1. CDR1 and CDR2 from the germline V gene are SNHLY and FYNNEI. The CDR3 has 13 amino acids. After removal of 5 bases from V and 4 bases from J, the junction contained 4 bases not matched to a gene. CDR3 DNA sequence: TGTGCCAGCAGTTCTGGACAGGCCTATGGCTACACCTTC. This sequence encodes CASSSGQAYGYTF.

This rearrangement joins TRBV20-1 to TRBJ2-5, with D perhaps TRBD2 (5 bases). V was shortened by 7 bases and J by 5 bases, with 11 bases between the two germline ends. Per germline, CDR1 DFQATT and CDR2 SNEGSKA (reference sequence). This CDR3 region has 11 residues. The DNA of the CDR3 is TGCAGTGATGAGGGTCCTGAGACCCAGTACTTC. This encodes CSDEGPETQYF.

This clone was picked up a small number of times. This sequence joins TRBV19 and TRBJ2-1, with a weak D call TRBD1 (5 bases). This CDR3 is built from 16 residues. Trimming left V 0 bases short and J 7 bases short, with 16 bases between. Germline V gives CDR1 LNHDA, CDR2 SQIVND (reference sequence). The CDR3 reads CASSIDHRPLRNEQFF. CDR3 nucleotide sequence: TGTGCCAGTAGTATAGATCACAGGCCCCTCAGAAATGAGCAGTTCTTC.

This chain links TRBV4-3 with TRBJ2-7; D is perhaps TRBD2 (5 bases). The CDR3 loop spans 13 amino acids. Trimming left V 0 bases short and J 3 bases short, with 6 bases between. The germline V gene has CDR1 LGHNA and CDR2 YSLEER. The chain's CDR3 is CASSQDGGYEQYF. In DNA, the CDR3 is TGCGCCAGCAGCCAAGATGGAGGCTACGAGCAGTACTTC.

This clone was seen a handful of times. V and J are TRBV14 and TRBJ1-1; 7 positions agree with TRBD1. V was clipped by 6 bases and J by 8 bases; unmatched bases: 6. Germline V gene data show CDR1 as SGHDN and CDR2 as FVKESK. This CDR3 has 12 amino acids. The DNA of the CDR3 is TGTGCCAGCAGACTCGACAGGGCGGAAGCTTTCTTT. Its translation is CASRLDRAEAFF.

The chain links TRBV5-1 to TRBJ2-3; 12 nucleotides match TRBD2. The CDR3 has 16 amino acids. Germline values: CDR1 SGHRS, CDR2 YFSETQ. V was clipped by 3 bases and J by 2 bases; unmatched bases: 4. The CDR3 nucleotides are TGCGCCAGCAGCTCGGGGACTAGCGGGCTCACAGATACGCAGTATTTT. Its translation is CASSSGTSGLTDTQYF.

This clone has only a few counts. The chain carries TRBV7-9 and TRBJ1-1, with 9 bases fitting TRBD1. The CDR3 runs 14 residues. With 5 bases clipped from V and 5 bases from J, the junction kept 6 bases outside the gene matches. Germline CDR1 reads SEHNR; CDR2 reads FQNEAQ (reference sequence). Here the CDR3 DNA reads TGTGCCAGCAGCGCCACAGGGGGCAATACTGAAGCTTTCTTT. Translating it yields CASSATGGNTEAFF.